The rows below give T cell receptor beta chains drawn from one sample of a study of cytomegalovirus exposure and HLA in healthy donors. The protocol was immunoSEQ multiplex PCR, while the TCRdb copy is restricted to in-frame clones and leaves out a portion. The sample yields 120,000 or so clones, 65% to 80% seen once. Sequenced sample: PBMCs. These receptors were taken from a man younger than 40 in good health and CMV-seronegative. The CDR3 runs from the conserved cysteine through the conserved F or W. A D gene is named only where the DNA matches it firmly. A clone size is listed for some rows: how often the clone was seen (once, few, many), or a class if it is expanded.

size	V	J	D	CDR3	DNA
.	TRBV28	TRBJ1-2	.	CASSSTGNYGYTF	TGTGCCAGCAGTTCCACAGGGAACTATGGCTACACCTTC
.	TRBV7-9	TRBJ1-2	.	CASSLGNQYYGYTF	TGTGCCAGCAGCTTAGGTAACCAGTACTATGGCTACACCTTC
.	TRBV5-6	TRBJ2-5	TRBD2	CASTPREIAGVGQETQYF	TGTGCCAGCACCCCACGCGAAATAGCGGGAGTAGGGCAAGAGACCCAGTACTTC
.	TRBV5-1	TRBJ1-4	.	CASSLGSRDNEKLFF	TGCGCCAGCAGCTTGGGGTCCAGGGATAATGAAAAACTGTTTTTT
.	TRBV5-1	TRBJ2-1	.	CASSTDTLNEQFF	TGCGCCAGCAGCACGGACACGCTCAATGAGCAGTTCTTC
.	TRBV30	TRBJ1-5	TRBD1	CAWSGWAGGFHSNQPQHF	TGTGCCTGGAGTGGATGGGCAGGGGGATTCCATAGCAATCAGCCCCAGCATTTT
once	TRBV5-1	TRBJ1-1	.	CASSSAKGSLPNTEAFF	TGCGCCAGCAGCTCAGCAAAGGGGTCACTCCCGAACACTGAAGCTTTCTTT
few	TRBV29-1	TRBJ2-7	.	CSVVPKDSSYEQYF	TGCAGCGTTGTCCCCAAAGACAGCTCCTACGAGCAGTACTTC
.	TRBV7-8	TRBJ2-7	TRBD1	CASSLAGTGVGEQYF	TGTGCCAGCAGCTTAGCGGGGACAGGGGTGGGCGAGCAGTACTTC
few	TRBV27	TRBJ1-5	TRBD1	CASSSLSFDRGGQPQHF	TGTGCCAGCAGTTCTTTAAGCTTTGACAGGGGAGGGCAGCCCCAGCATTTT
.	TRBV5-1	TRBJ2-3	TRBD2	CASSLGSGADTQYF	TGCGCCAGCAGCTTGGGTAGCGGGGCAGATACGCAGTATTTT
.	TRBV28	TRBJ1-2	.	CASSLASYGYTF	TGTGCCAGCAGTTTGGCATCCTATGGCTACACCTTC
.	TRBV7-9	TRBJ2-5	TRBD2	CASSLASGTSRARETQYF	TGTGCCAGCAGCTTAGCTTCCGGGACTAGCAGGGCTAGAGAGACCCAGTACTTC
.	TRBV5-1	TRBJ2-1	.	CASDSGLTPDEQFF	TGCGCCAGCGATTCAGGCCTCACCCCGGATGAGCAGTTCTTC
.	TRBV6-5	TRBJ1-1	.	CARTRQEELNTEAFF	TGTGCCAGGACGAGACAGGAGGAACTGAACACTGAAGCTTTCTTT
.	TRBV9	TRBJ2-5	.	CASSVGERRRQETQYF	TGTGCCAGCAGCGTAGGAGAGAGGAGGCGGCAAGAGACCCAGTACTTC
few	TRBV30	TRBJ1-4	.	CAWSSGFATNEKLFF	TGTGCCTGGAGTTCCGGGTTTGCAACTAATGAAAAACTGTTTTTT
.	TRBV5-1	TRBJ2-5	TRBD1	CASSPGQGVGQETQYF	TGCGCCAGCAGCCCGGGACAGGGGGTAGGGCAAGAGACCCAGTACTTC
.	TRBV9	TRBJ1-5	TRBD1	CASSEGQVNQPQHF	TGTGCCAGCAGCGAGGGACAGGTTAATCAGCCCCAGCATTTT
.	TRBV19	TRBJ1-1	.	CASSIGQFTEAFF	TGTGCCAGTAGTATAGGCCAGTTCACTGAAGCTTTCTTT
.	TRBV25-1	TRBJ1-3	.	CASRTGQAGNTIYF	TGTGCCAGCAGAACAGGGCAGGCTGGAAACACCATATATTTT
.	TRBV27	TRBJ2-1	TRBD2	CASSPLAGVPYNEQFF	TGTGCCAGCAGTCCGCTAGCGGGAGTACCCTACAATGAGCAGTTCTTC
.	TRBV10-3	TRBJ2-5	.	CAISERRTRGSQETQYF	TGTGCCATCAGTGAGCGCCGAACCAGGGGATCGCAAGAGACCCAGTACTTC
.	TRBV11-3	TRBJ2-7	.	CASSLDQDSSYEQYF	TGTGCCAGCAGCTTAGATCAAGACAGCTCCTACGAGCAGTACTTC
.	TRBV18	TRBJ2-7	.	CASSPGGSSYEQYF	TGTGCCAGCTCACCAGGGGGGAGCTCCTACGAGCAGTACTTC
.	TRBV18	TRBJ1-1	TRBD1	CASSPLTGDTEAFF	TGTGCCAGCTCACCGCTTACAGGGGACACTGAAGCTTTCTTT
.	TRBV15	TRBJ2-7	TRBD1	CATSRTSGGRWYEQYF	TGTGCCACCAGCAGAACTTCAGGGGGCAGATGGTACGAGCAGTACTTC
.	TRBV15	TRBJ2-7	TRBD1	CATSRDRDRGYEQYF	TGTGCCACCAGCAGAGACCGGGACAGGGGGTACGAACAGTACTTC
.	TRBV4-1	TRBJ1-5	TRBD1	CASSQKTGGEEPQHF	TGCGCCAGCAGCCAGAAGACAGGGGGCGAGGAGCCCCAGCATTTT